This T cell receptor beta chain appears in the sequencing data of a study of sequential checkpoint blockade in melanoma. Looking at the study overall: Arm A got nivolumab then ipilimumab; arm B the reverse, 1:1. After both sequences, patients received maintenance nivolumab.

Some clones are missing from TCRdb's copy, which holds only in-frame ones; the method was immunoSEQ multiplex PCR. The data hold approximately 9,000 clones, with more than 70% observed a single time. Treatment denoted: randomized to nivolumab then ipilimumab (arm A) or the reverse (arm B). From thawed PBMCs, live CD3+CD8+ cells negative for CD19 and CD56 were sorted. Germline values: CDR1 SGHRS, CDR2 YFSETQ. Deletions cut 0 bases from V and 2 bases from J, with 9 bases between. The CDR3 covers 15 residues. V gene TRBV5-1 combines with J gene TRBJ1-3; no reliable D call. Specimen: CD8+ T cells sorted from blood (inferred from file names), collected from a patient given nivolumab and ipilimumab in sequence. This sequence originates from a human donor with melanoma. In nucleotides, the CDR3 is TGCGCCAGCAGCTTGGACTTCTCCACTGGAAACACCATATATTTT. Protein product: CASSLDFSTGNTIYF.